A single sample is the source of the 17 T cell receptor beta chains below, sequenced in a study of graft-versus-host responses after intestinal transplantation. Their target antigens are unknown. Repertoires were generated with immunoSEQ multiplex PCR, while TCRdb's copy carries only in-frame clones and drops some. Of over 100,000 clones in the sample, roughly 95% were seen once. The specimen comprised unstimulated CD8+ T cells sorted from spleen or lymph node cells, sampled before intestinal transplant. The receptor set was obtained from a human donor who received an intestinal transplant.

The chain joins TRBV2 to TRBJ2-1; 9 bases fit TRBD2. The CDR3 consists of 18 residues. V trimming: 4 bases; J trimming: 4 bases; junction bases outside the gene matches: 14. Germline assignment: CDR1 SNHLY and CDR2 FYNNEI. DNA of the CDR3: TGTGCCAGCAGTGCCTTCAAGCCGGGACTAGCTCAGTACAATGAGCAGTTCTTC. Translated, it gives CASSAFKPGLAQYNEQFF.

The chain employs TRBV25-1 and TRBJ2-2; TRBD1 is a possible D gene (5 bases). Trimming stripped 2 bases from V and 2 bases from J, with 6 bases between. CDR1 and CDR2 (germline): MGHDK, SYGVNS. The CDR3 is 14 amino acids. The CDR3: CASSERGNTGELFF. The CDR3 nucleotides are TGTGCCAGCAGTGAAAGGGGAAACACCGGGGAGCTGTTTTTT. Looking up the rest from reference TRBV25-1 and TRBJ2-2 gives the full variable domain: EADIYQTPRYLVIGTGKKITLECSQTMGHDKMYWYQQDPGMELHLIHYSYGVNSTEKGDLSSESTVSRIRTEHFPLTLESARPSHTSQYLCASSERGNTGELFFGEGSRLTVL.

J is TRBJ2-7 and V is TRBV28, with TRBD1 identical over 7 bases. V was clipped by 8 bases and J by 1 base; unmatched bases: 8. Germline lookup yields CDR1 MDHEN and CDR2 SYDVKM. The CDR3 covers 14 residues. In DNA, the CDR3 is TGTGCCAGCTCCGGGACAGCGCTTTCCTACGAGCAGTACTTC. It yields the protein CASSGTALSYEQYF.

The rearrangement joins TRBV7-9 to TRBJ2-2; no reliable D call. The CDR3 covers 17 residues. V was clipped by 3 bases and J by 5 bases, with 19 bases between them. Looked up from germline, CDR1 is SEHNR and CDR2 is FQNEAQ (reference sequence). This CDR3 reads CASSFDSRAPTTGELFF. CDR3 DNA: TGTGCCAGCAGCTTCGATTCCCGAGCCCCGACTACCGGGGAGCTGTTTTTT.

J is TRBJ2-1 and V is TRBV9; D possibly uses TRBD1 or TRBD2 (5 bases each). With 3 bases removed from V and 7 bases from J, the gap between germline ends came to 17 bases. The length of the CDR3 is 15 residues. Germline CDR1 SGDLS, CDR2 YYNGEE. CDR3 nucleotide sequence: TGTGCCAGCAGCGCAAGGGACCCTCCGGGGAATGAGCAGTTCTTC. This codes for CASSARDPPGNEQFF.

V and J are TRBV5-1 and TRBJ1-2, with TRBD1 matching 12 bases. This CDR3 contains 15 residues. Germline V gene data show CDR1 as SGHRS and CDR2 as YFSETQ. The V segment lost 4 bases and the J segment 6 bases; nucleotides outside the gene matches: 7. The CDR3 loop is CASSGTGGEMDGYTF. The CDR3 nucleotides read TGCGCCAGCAGCGGGACAGGGGGCGAGATGGATGGCTACACCTTC.

V is TRBV21-1 and J is TRBJ1-5; TRBD1 is taken as the D call from the table, unchecked against the DNA. TRBV21-1 is given as a pseudogene. The CDR3 is 12 residues long. The CDR3 here is CASRTGNQPQHF. The CDR3 coding sequence is TGTGCCAGCAGGACAGGGAATCAGCCCCAGCATTTT.

The chain combines TRBV4-1 with TRBJ2-2; the match to TRBD1 covers 8 bases. The CDR3 runs 18 residues. V lost 0 bases and J lost 4; bases outside the gene matches: 10. Germline CDR1 MGHRA, CDR2 YSYEKL. CDR3: CASSQDGAGQAFTGELFF. DNA for the CDR3: TGCGCCAGCAGCCAAGATGGGGCGGGACAGGCATTCACCGGGGAGCTGTTTTTT.

The V call is TRBV9, the J call TRBJ2-1; TRBD1 agrees at 7 bases. The CDR3 spans 14 residues. J lost 5 bases, V lost 0 bases, and 2 bases had no gene match. Germline CDR1 SGDLS, CDR2 YYNGEE. The CDR3 is CASSVGTGDNEQFF. The CDR3 DNA reads as TGTGCCAGCAGCGTAGGCACAGGGGACAATGAGCAGTTCTTC.

The chain carries TRBV27 and TRBJ2-5, with 9 bases lining up with TRBD2. Gene TRBJ2-7 matches the end of the DNA better, so the J call may be wrong. Per the germline V gene, CDR1 is MNHEY and CDR2 is SMNVEV (reference sequence). This CDR3 spans 15 amino acids. In DNA form, the CDR3 reads TGTGCCAGCAGTTTAACTAGCGGGCCCGCCTACGAGCAGTACTTC. This gives the protein CASSLTSGPAYEQYF.

The rearrangement links TRBV7-8 to TRBJ1-2, with 10 positions matching TRBD1. The V gene end was trimmed by 1 base and the J gene end by 8 bases; junction bases not matched to a gene: 7. The germline CDR1 and CDR2 sequences are SGHVS and FQNEAQ. This CDR3 spans 15 amino acids. CDR3 loop: CASSLGGQGNEGYTF. The CDR3 coding sequence is TGTGCCAGCAGCTTAGGGGGACAGGGGAACGAGGGCTACACCTTC.

V gene TRBV2 combines with J gene TRBJ2-1; D call uncertain. This CDR3 spans 14 amino acids. The ends were cut back, 6 bases at V and 2 bases at J, with 11 bases in the middle. Per the germline V gene, CDR1 is SNHLY and CDR2 is FYNNEI. CDR3 amino acids: CASRLSPPYNEQFF. In nucleotides, the CDR3 is TGTGCCAGCAGGCTAAGTCCCCCCTACAATGAGCAGTTCTTC.

The genes are TRBV7-9 and TRBJ2-5; tentative D call: TRBD2 (6 bases). The CDR3 is made up of 16 amino acids. Deletions cut 5 bases from V and 1 base from J, with 17 bases between. Germline V gives CDR1 SEHNR, CDR2 FQNEAQ (reference sequence). The CDR3: CASSDPSDRFQETQYF. DNA of the CDR3: TGTGCCAGCAGCGACCCTAGCGACCGGTTCCAAGAGACCCAGTACTTC.

The chain joins TRBV9 to TRBJ2-5; 8 bases are a match to TRBD1. With the DNA end fitting TRBJ2-7 better, the J assignment may be wrong. CDR1 and CDR2 (germline): SGDLS, YYNGEE. CDR3 length: 15 residues. CDR3 residues: CASSPSTGVSYEQYF. The DNA for the CDR3 is TGTGCCAGCAGCCCCTCGACAGGGGTCTCCTACGAGCAGTACTTC.

This clone occurred once. The chain uses TRBV23-1 and TRBJ2-1, with TRBD2 matching 13 bases. TRBV23-1 is treated as an ORF (open reading frame) with a function not yet certain. The CDR3 has 20 amino acids. With V trimmed by 0 bases and J by 3 bases, 11 bases remained unmatched. The DNA of the CDR3 is TGCGCCAGCAGTCAATCGGGGCCCCCTGGGACTAGCGGGATCTACAATGAGCAGTTCTTC. Its protein is CASSQSGPPGTSGIYNEQFF.

The genes are TRBV14 and TRBJ2-7; possible D gene TRBD2, 6 bases. V was shortened by 1 base and J by 2 bases, with 12 bases between the two germline ends. Germline V gene lookup returns CDR1 SGHDN and CDR2 FVKESK. The length of the CDR3 is 15 residues. CDR3 protein: CASSQVRDRPYEQYF. CDR3 DNA: TGTGCCAGCAGCCAAGTGCGGGACCGTCCCTACGAGCAGTACTTC.

In DNA, the CDR3 is TGTGCCAGTAGTATAGCAGGGATCGAGGGGACCCAGTACTTC. This gives the protein CASSIAGIEGTQYF. This rearrangement joins TRBV19 to TRBJ2-5; D is tentatively TRBD1 or TRBD2 (5 bases each). This CDR3 has 14 residues. The V gene lost 1 base and the J gene lost 7 bases, with 13 bases spanning the gap. Germline V gives CDR1 LNHDA, CDR2 SQIVND (reference sequence).